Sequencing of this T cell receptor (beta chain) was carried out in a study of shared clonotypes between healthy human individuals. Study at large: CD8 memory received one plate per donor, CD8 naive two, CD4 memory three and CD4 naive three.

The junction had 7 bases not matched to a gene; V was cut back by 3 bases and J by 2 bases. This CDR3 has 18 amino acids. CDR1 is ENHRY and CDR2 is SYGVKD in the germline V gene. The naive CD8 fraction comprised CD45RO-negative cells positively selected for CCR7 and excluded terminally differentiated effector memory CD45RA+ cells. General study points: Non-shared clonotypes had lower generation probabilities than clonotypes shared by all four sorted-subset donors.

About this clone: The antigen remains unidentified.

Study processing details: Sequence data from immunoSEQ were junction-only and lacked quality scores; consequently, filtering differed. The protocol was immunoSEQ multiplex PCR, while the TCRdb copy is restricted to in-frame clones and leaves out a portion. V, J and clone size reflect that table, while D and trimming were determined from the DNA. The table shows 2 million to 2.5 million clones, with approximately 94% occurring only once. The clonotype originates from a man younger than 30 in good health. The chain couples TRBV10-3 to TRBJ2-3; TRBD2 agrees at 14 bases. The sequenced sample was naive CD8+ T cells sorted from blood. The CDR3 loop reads CAISDPGLAGVHTDTQYF. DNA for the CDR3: TGTGCCATCAGTGATCCGGGACTAGCGGGGGTACACACAGATACGCAGTATTTT.